The clone carrying this T cell receptor beta chain was counted between two and nine times. Its matching antigen is unknown. This CDR3 is 16 amino acids long. CDR1 is SGHRS, CDR2 YFSETQ, per germline. Trimming left V 2 bases short and J 3 bases short, with 14 bases between. The data are from a study of identical twins. Study results and caveats: Analyses of zero insertions could be partly confounded by invariant MAIT and iNKT cells. When twins shared out-of-frame alpha sequences, those sequences had excess low generation probability.

Unique molecular identifiers were present on the cDNA, which also gained a universal primer site by template switching. One entry per CDR3 protein, called by TCRdb with MiXCR from the 5' RACE reads. The sample shows a few hundred thousand distinct CDR3 sequences, roughly 9% of them seen only once. Sequenced input: naive T cells sorted from blood. V usage is TRBV5-1 and J usage is TRBJ2-2, with D uncertain. This clonotype was sampled from a woman aged 45-65 years in good health. The CDR3 here is CASSFRLARDTGELFF. CDR3 in DNA: TGCGCCAGCAGCTTCCGACTCGCCCGGGACACCGGGGAGCTGTTTTTT.